This TCR beta chain was obtained from a study of T cell responses to AZD1222 COVID-19 vaccine. A remark on this clone: Its antigen is as yet unknown.

Clones were read by immunoSEQ multiplex PCR, and TCRdb kept only the in-frame ones, dropping some. In the table there are roughly 190,000 clones, 80% to 95% of which are singletons. CDR3 length: 16 amino acids. The trim removed 4 bases at V and 0 bases at J, leaving 7 bases unmatched. Germline values: CDR1 SGHRS, CDR2 YFSETQ. General observations from the study: Without day 14 samples, only post-peak T cell repertoires were studied. Increases in Spike-specific TCR breadth and depth were seen after two AZD1222 doses. Donors were chiefly white British, with a greater number of females, and clonal diversity was perhaps underestimated.

The clonotype was recovered from an adult who received the AZD1222 COVID-19 vaccine. This specimen was peripheral blood, taken 28 days after the second AZD1222 dose. The chain carries TRBV5-1 and TRBJ2-1; 7 bases align to TRBD1. CDR3 protein: CASSQSGGNSYNEQFF. The CDR3, as DNA: TGCGCCAGCAGCCAGTCAGGGGGAAACTCCTACAATGAGCAGTTCTTC.